These T cell receptor beta chains were read from a single sample in a study of blood T cell repertoires in COVID-19. The method was immunoSEQ multiplex PCR; TCRdb's version includes in-frame clones alone and lacks a portion of them. The data contain some 260,000 clones, over 80% of them seen just once; the ten biggest clones take up 10% to 13%. The specimen was peripheral blood. These receptors were taken from a woman in her seventies with COVID-19, enrolled during active disease. The CDR3 runs from the conserved cysteine through the conserved F or W. D genes are given only for firm matches. Clone size is stated in some rows and not others, as once, few, many or a class when expanded.

clone_size	v_call	j_call	d_call	cdr3_aa	cdr3_nt
NA	TRBV27	TRBJ2-5	NA	CASVDNQETQYF	TGTGCCAGTGTGGACAACCAAGAGACCCAGTACTTC
NA	TRBV9	TRBJ2-5	TRBD1	CASSVGTGVQETQYF	TGTGCCAGCAGCGTTGGAACAGGGGTACAAGAGACCCAGTACTTC
NA	TRBV3-1/TRBV3-2	TRBJ1-2	TRBD1	CASSQAGTGVGYTF	TGTGCCAGCAGCCAAGCCGGGACAGGGGTTGGCTACACCTTC
NA	TRBV7-9	TRBJ2-7	TRBD1	CASSLPIGTGGYEQYF	TGTGCCAGCAGCTTACCTATAGGGACAGGGGGCTACGAGCAGTACTTC
NA	TRBV11-3	TRBJ2-2	NA	CASSARGTGELFF	TGTGCCAGCAGCGCACGGGGCACCGGGGAGCTGTTTTTT
NA	TRBV5-1	TRBJ1-1	NA	CASSPQQANTEAFF	TGCGCCAGCAGCCCCCAACAGGCGAACACTGAAGCTTTCTTT
NA	TRBV28	TRBJ1-5	NA	CASSGVGGGQPQHF	TGTGCCAGCAGTGGGGTGGGGGGAGGACAGCCCCAGCATTTT
NA	TRBV29-1	TRBJ1-5	NA	CSVGGEDQPQHF	TGCAGCGTTGGGGGGGAGGATCAGCCCCAGCATTTT
once	TRBV6-2/TRBV6-3	TRBJ1-1	NA	CASSYNFRDTKGYTEAFF	TGTGCCAGCAGTTACAATTTTCGGGACACTAAAGGATACACTGAAGCTTTCTTT
NA	TRBV6-2/TRBV6-3	TRBJ2-1	TRBD2	CASSSGLAGLNEQFF	TGTGCCAGCAGTTCTGGGCTAGCGGGGCTCAATGAGCAGTTCTTC
NA	TRBV7-9	TRBJ2-7	NA	CASSSRVGSYEQYF	TGTGCCAGCAGCTCCCGGGTGGGCTCCTACGAGCAGTACTTC
NA	TRBV12-3/TRBV12-4	TRBJ2-1	NA	CACRRGGREQFF	TGTGCCTGCCGACGCGGAGGGCGTGAGCAGTTCTTC
NA	TRBV5-4	TRBJ2-5	TRBD1	CASSLGQGETQYF	TGTGCCAGCAGCTTAGGACAGGGGGAGACCCAGTACTTC
NA	TRBV4-2	TRBJ2-1	TRBD2	CASSGRDSLAVF	TGTGCCAGCAGCGGCCGGGACTCCCTAGCGGTCTTC
NA	TRBV2	TRBJ2-7	NA	CASSVKTGPYEQYF	TGTGCCAGCAGTGTGAAGACAGGCCCCTACGAGCAGTACTTC
once	TRBV6-1	TRBJ1-6	NA	CASSDQRQNNSPLHF	TGTGCCAGCAGTGATCAGAGACAAAATAATTCACCCCTCCACTTT
NA	TRBV7-2	TRBJ2-5	NA	CASSFFELEAETQYF	TGTGCCAGCAGCTTCTTCGAACTAGAGGCGGAGACCCAGTACTTC
NA	TRBV13	TRBJ2-3	NA	CASSSVGGKSTDTQYF	TGTGCCAGCAGCTCCGTGGGCGGGAAAAGCACAGATACGCAGTATTTT
NA	TRBV19	TRBJ2-3	TRBD1	CASSILSGTGNTDTQYF	TGTGCCAGTAGCATCCTGAGTGGGACAGGGAATACAGATACGCAGTATTTT
NA	TRBV19	TRBJ1-1	NA	CASSIVTGNTEAFF	TGTGCCAGTAGTATAGTAACAGGGAACACTGAAGCTTTCTTT
NA	TRBV30	TRBJ1-5	TRBD1	CAYSGDRNQPQHF	TGTGCCTACTCCGGGGACAGAAATCAGCCCCAGCATTTT
NA	TRBV11-1	TRBJ2-7	TRBD1	CASSLDRGYEQYF	TGTGCCAGCAGTTTGGACAGGGGCTACGAGCAGTACTTC
NA	TRBV7-8	TRBJ1-2	NA	CASSLWTSGYTF	TGTGCCAGCAGCCTCTGGACATCTGGCTACACCTTC
NA	TRBV7-9	TRBJ2-1	TRBD2	CASSLPGTIFYSYNEQFF	TGTGCCAGCAGCCTCCCCGGGACTATATTTTACTCCTACAATGAGCAGTTCTTC
NA	TRBV4-1	TRBJ2-1	TRBD2	CASSQALRTSGINEQFF	TGCGCCAGCAGCCAAGCCTTACGGACTAGCGGGATTAATGAGCAGTTCTTC
NA	TRBV4-3	TRBJ2-7	TRBD2	CASSQSRLAGLYEQYF	TGCGCCAGCAGCCAATCTCGACTAGCGGGACTCTACGAGCAGTACTTC
NA	TRBV5-5	TRBJ1-1	NA	CASSLAPTGVRVNTEAFF	TGTGCCAGCAGCTTAGCCCCCACGGGGGTGAGGGTGAACACTGAAGCTTTCTTT
NA	TRBV5-1	TRBJ2-5	TRBD2	CASRGTSGDGTQYF	TGCGCCAGCAGAGGGACTAGCGGGGATGGGACCCAGTACTTC
NA	TRBV11-3	TRBJ1-1	TRBD1	CASALARGQGYTEAFF	TGTGCCAGCGCACTAGCGAGGGGACAGGGGTACACTGAAGCTTTCTTT
once	TRBV4-1	TRBJ2-7	TRBD2	CASGDTWGGTYEQYF	TGCGCCAGCGGCGACACTTGGGGGGGAACCTACGAGCAGTACTTC
NA	TRBV9	TRBJ1-1	NA	CASSPRGVTEAFF	TGTGCCAGCAGCCCTAGGGGTGTCACTGAAGCTTTCTTT